These T cell receptor beta chains were read from a single sample in a study of T cells in Graves' hyperthyroidism and ophthalmopathy. MiXCR, applied by TCRdb to the multiplex PCR reads, yields one record per CDR3 protein. The sample lists some 500,000 distinct CDR3 sequences, 13% to 15% occurring once. Material: blood. These receptors all stem from a woman younger than 35 with Graves' hyperthyroidism. Both conserved end residues are part of each CDR3. A D gene is named only where the DNA matches it firmly. Clone size, where shown, is once, few, many, or a class for clones that have expanded.

clone size: few; V gene: TRBV9; J gene: TRBJ2-1; D gene: TRBD2; CDR3 protein: CASSVGLAGGNNEQFF; CDR3 DNA: TGTGCCAGCAGCGTAGGATTAGCGGGAGGGAACAATGAGCAGTTCTTC
clone size: many; V gene: TRBV5-1; J gene: TRBJ1-6; D gene: .; CDR3 protein: CASSLVQANSPLHF; CDR3 DNA: TGCGCCAGCAGCTTGGTACAGGCTAATTCACCCCTCCACTTT
clone size: .; V gene: TRBV20-1; J gene: TRBJ2-3; D gene: .; CDR3 protein: CSAGSLESRPFTDTQYF; CDR3 DNA: TGCAGTGCTGGATCACTAGAGTCCCGGCCCTTCACAGATACGCAGTATTTT
clone size: many; V gene: TRBV6-5; J gene: TRBJ1-5; D gene: .; CDR3 protein: CASSYKDYNQPQHF; CDR3 DNA: TGTGCCAGCAGTTACAAGGATTACAATCAGCCCCAGCATTTT
clone size: many; V gene: TRBV30; J gene: TRBJ1-5; D gene: .; CDR3 protein: CAWSRTESNQPQHF; CDR3 DNA: TGTGCCTGGAGCCGTACTGAGAGCAATCAGCCCCAGCATTTT
clone size: many; V gene: TRBV15; J gene: TRBJ2-3; D gene: TRBD2; CDR3 protein: CATSRGRRAQRESITDTQYF; CDR3 DNA: TGTGCCACCAGCAGAGGCAGGCGGGCGCAGCGGGAGTCGATCACAGATACGCAGTATTTT
clone size: many; V gene: TRBV2; J gene: TRBJ1-5; D gene: TRBD1; CDR3 protein: CASRTTGALAQHF; CDR3 DNA: TGTGCCAGCAGAACTACAGGGGCCCTCGCCCAGCATTTT
clone size: many; V gene: TRBV2; J gene: TRBJ1-2; D gene: TRBD1; CDR3 protein: CASRYQGAEDYGYTF; CDR3 DNA: TGTGCCAGTAGATACCAGGGGGCGGAGGACTATGGCTACACCTTC
clone size: few; V gene: TRBV5-4; J gene: TRBJ1-2; D gene: .; CDR3 protein: CASSFRTNTIYGYTF; CDR3 DNA: TGTGCCAGCAGCTTTAGGACAAATACGATCTATGGCTACACCTTC
clone size: .; V gene: TRBV29-1; J gene: TRBJ2-1; D gene: .; CDR3 protein: CSVVTQVALGNEQFF; CDR3 DNA: TGCAGCGTTGTGACACAAGTAGCCTTGGGCAATGAGCAGTTCTTC
clone size: many; V gene: TRBV11-2; J gene: TRBJ2-1; D gene: .; CDR3 protein: CASSLGGFGEQFF; CDR3 DNA: TGTGCCAGCAGCTTAGGAGGGTTTGGTGAGCAGTTCTTC
clone size: many; V gene: TRBV24-1; J gene: TRBJ2-7; D gene: .; CDR3 protein: CATSDFGRYEQYF; CDR3 DNA: TGTGCCACCAGTGATTTCGGACGGTACGAGCAGTACTTC
clone size: many; V gene: TRBV7-9; J gene: TRBJ2-2; D gene: TRBD2; CDR3 protein: CASSLGTSNTGELFF; CDR3 DNA: TGTGCCAGCAGCTTAGGGACTAGCAACACCGGGGAGCTGTTTTTT
clone size: many; V gene: TRBV11-2; J gene: TRBJ2-3; D gene: TRBD2; CDR3 protein: CASSLEIRAGGLDTQYF; CDR3 DNA: TGTGCCAGCAGCTTAGAAATTAGGGCGGGAGGTTTGGATACGCAGTATTTT
clone size: many; V gene: TRBV7-9; J gene: TRBJ1-5; D gene: .; CDR3 protein: CASSLDGGPQHF; CDR3 DNA: TGTGCCAGCAGCTTAGATGGGGGCCCCCAGCATTTT
clone size: few; V gene: TRBV28; J gene: TRBJ2-3; D gene: TRBD2; CDR3 protein: CASSLYAPPRGAQYF; CDR3 DNA: TGTGCCAGCAGTTTATATGCCCCCCCCCGGGGGGCGCAGTATTTT
clone size: .; V gene: TRBV20-1; J gene: TRBJ1-5; D gene: .; CDR3 protein: CSALRGSNQPQHF; CDR3 DNA: TGCAGTGCTCTCCGTGGGAGCAATCAGCCCCAGCATTTT
clone size: many; V gene: TRBV13; J gene: TRBJ2-1; D gene: .; CDR3 protein: CASSSRLRGKANEQFF; CDR3 DNA: TGTGCCAGCAGCTCCAGACTAAGAGGCAAGGCCAATGAGCAGTTCTTC
clone size: many; V gene: TRBV30; J gene: TRBJ1-3; D gene: .; CDR3 protein: CAWIGFYGNTIYF; CDR3 DNA: TGTGCCTGGATAGGGTTTTACGGAAACACCATATATTTT
clone size: few; V gene: TRBV7-3; J gene: TRBJ2-7; D gene: .; CDR3 protein: CASMERASYEQYF; CDR3 DNA: TGTGCCAGCATGGAGCGGGCCTCCTACGAGCAGTACTTC
clone size: .; V gene: TRBV10-3; J gene: TRBJ1-5; D gene: .; CDR3 protein: CAISPSNQPQHF; CDR3 DNA: TGTGCCATCAGCCCAAGCAATCAGCCCCAGCATTTT
clone size: many; V gene: TRBV30; J gene: TRBJ2-7; D gene: .; CDR3 protein: CAWSPRGKRDYEQYF; CDR3 DNA: TGTGCCTGGAGCCCCCGTGGGAAGAGGGACTACGAGCAGTACTTC
clone size: .; V gene: TRBV6-5; J gene: TRBJ2-1; D gene: .; CDR3 protein: CASGYAGSSYNEQFF; CDR3 DNA: TGTGCCAGCGGTTACGCGGGAAGCTCCTACAATGAGCAGTTCTTC
clone size: few; V gene: TRBV5-1; J gene: TRBJ2-5; D gene: TRBD1; CDR3 protein: CASSTVQGTEETQYF; CDR3 DNA: TGCGCCAGCAGCACAGTACAGGGGACGGAAGAGACCCAGTACTTC
clone size: once; V gene: TRBV24-1; J gene: TRBJ2-3; D gene: TRBD2; CDR3 protein: CATSDQRTSGSVTDTQYF; CDR3 DNA: TGTGCCACCAGTGATCAGAGGACTAGCGGGAGCGTCACAGATACGCAGTATTTT
clone size: many; V gene: TRBV6-1; J gene: TRBJ1-6; D gene: .; CDR3 protein: CASTLGAEPNSPLHF; CDR3 DNA: TGTGCCAGCACCCTAGGGGCAGAACCTAATTCACCCCTCCACTTT
clone size: many; V gene: TRBV7-3; J gene: TRBJ2-1; D gene: TRBD2; CDR3 protein: CASSSYRGLAGGPSSYNEQFF; CDR3 DNA: TGTGCCAGCAGCTCGTACCGGGGACTAGCGGGAGGGCCCAGCTCCTACAATGAGCAGTTCTTC
clone size: many; V gene: TRBV12-5; J gene: TRBJ2-1; D gene: TRBD2; CDR3 protein: CASGTTGLVGYEQFF; CDR3 DNA: TGTGCTAGTGGAACCACCGGACTAGTGGGATATGAGCAGTTCTTC
clone size: many; V gene: TRBV11-2; J gene: TRBJ1-2; D gene: .; CDR3 protein: CASSLEGDGYTF; CDR3 DNA: TGTGCCAGCAGCTTAGAAGGGGATGGCTACACCTTC
clone size: .; V gene: TRBV5-6; J gene: TRBJ2-7; D gene: .; CDR3 protein: CASSPGPGAYEQYF; CDR3 DNA: TGTGCCAGCAGCCCGGGCCCGGGCGCCTACGAGCAGTACTTC
clone size: .; V gene: TRBV30; J gene: TRBJ2-2; D gene: TRBD2; CDR3 protein: CASSRPSSWVAGGYTEELFF; CDR3 DNA: TGTGCCTCGAGCAGACCCTCCTCGTGGGTAGCGGGAGGGTACACCGAGGAGCTGTTTTTT
clone size: .; V gene: TRBV18; J gene: TRBJ2-4; D gene: .; CDR3 protein: CASSPPPLGGTRGKNIQYF; CDR3 DNA: TGTGCCAGCTCACCACCCCCCCTAGGCGGAACAAGGGGCAAAAACATTCAGTACTTC
clone size: many; V gene: TRBV19; J gene: TRBJ2-6; D gene: TRBD1; CDR3 protein: CATTRRQGSGANVLTF; CDR3 DNA: TGTGCCACCACCCGGCGACAGGGTTCTGGGGCCAACGTCCTGACTTTC
clone size: many; V gene: TRBV2; J gene: TRBJ2-4; D gene: .; CDR3 protein: CASRDLAKNIQYF; CDR3 DNA: TGTGCCAGCAGGGATCTAGCCAAAAACATTCAGTACTTC
clone size: many; V gene: TRBV20-1; J gene: TRBJ2-2; D gene: TRBD2; CDR3 protein: CSARDRGRAGSGELFF; CDR3 DNA: TGCAGTGCTAGAGATCGTGGGAGGGCCGGGAGCGGGGAGCTGTTTTTT
clone size: .; V gene: TRBV20-1; J gene: TRBJ2-3; D gene: TRBD2; CDR3 protein: CSQPGLAGSNTQYF; CDR3 DNA: TGCAGCCAACCGGGACTAGCGGGGTCGAATACGCAGTATTTT
clone size: .; V gene: TRBV5-5; J gene: TRBJ2-2; D gene: .; CDR3 protein: CASSLGQGGGTGELFF; CDR3 DNA: TGTGCCAGCAGCTTGGGGCAGGGGGGTGGCACCGGGGAGCTGTTTTTT
clone size: .; V gene: TRBV6-5; J gene: TRBJ2-2; D gene: .; CDR3 protein: CASSYRTINTGELFF; CDR3 DNA: TGTGCCAGCAGTTACAGAACAATTAACACCGGGGAGCTGTTTTTT
clone size: .; V gene: TRBV20-1; J gene: TRBJ1-5; D gene: TRBD1; CDR3 protein: CSAATGSSNQPQHF; CDR3 DNA: TGCAGTGCTGCGACAGGGAGTAGCAATCAGCCCCAGCATTTT
clone size: .; V gene: TRBV4-1; J gene: TRBJ1-6; D gene: TRBD1; CDR3 protein: CASSPTGGLDNSPLHF; CDR3 DNA: TGCGCCAGCAGCCCGACAGGGGGCCTTGATAATTCACCCCTCCACTTT
clone size: many; V gene: TRBV3-1; J gene: TRBJ2-3; D gene: .; CDR3 protein: CASRRTGADTQYF; CDR3 DNA: TGTGCCTCCAGAAGAACCGGGGCAGATACGCAGTATTTT
clone size: .; V gene: TRBV29-1; J gene: TRBJ2-1; D gene: .; CDR3 protein: CSVAFTGEGNEQFF; CDR3 DNA: TGCAGCGTTGCTTTCACAGGGGAGGGGAATGAGCAGTTCTTC
clone size: few; V gene: TRBV5-1; J gene: TRBJ2-1; D gene: TRBD2; CDR3 protein: CASSLAREGYNEQFF; CDR3 DNA: TGCGCCAGCAGCTTGGCCCGGGAGGGATACAATGAGCAGTTCTTC
clone size: many; V gene: TRBV11-3; J gene: TRBJ2-1; D gene: TRBD2; CDR3 protein: CASSFRGLAGVGEQFF; CDR3 DNA: TGTGCCAGCAGCTTTCGGGGACTAGCGGGAGTAGGTGAGCAGTTCTTC
clone size: few; V gene: TRBV7-9; J gene: TRBJ1-2; D gene: TRBD1; CDR3 protein: CASLQTGYDGYTF; CDR3 DNA: TGTGCCAGCCTACAGACAGGGTACGATGGCTACACCTTC
clone size: few; V gene: TRBV7-9; J gene: TRBJ2-1; D gene: .; CDR3 protein: CASSLGTNSYNEQFF; CDR3 DNA: TGTGCCAGCAGCTTAGGGACCAACTCCTACAATGAGCAGTTCTTC
clone size: many; V gene: TRBV27; J gene: TRBJ1-4; D gene: .; CDR3 protein: CASSPHLRQPFNEKLFF; CDR3 DNA: TGTGCCAGCAGTCCCCACCTTCGGCAGCCTTTTAATGAAAAACTGTTTTTT
clone size: many; V gene: TRBV29-1; J gene: TRBJ2-7; D gene: TRBD2; CDR3 protein: CSVDRGTSGSYEQYF; CDR3 DNA: TGCAGCGTCGACCGCGGGACTAGCGGCTCCTACGAGCAGTACTTC
clone size: many; V gene: TRBV19; J gene: TRBJ1-5; D gene: .; CDR3 protein: CASRTGDQPQHF; CDR3 DNA: TGTGCCAGTAGAACGGGGGATCAGCCCCAGCATTTT
clone size: .; V gene: TRBV11-3; J gene: TRBJ2-3; D gene: .; CDR3 protein: CASSSPGARAINTQYF; CDR3 DNA: TGTGCCAGCAGCTCTCCCGGGGCCAGGGCTATAAATACGCAGTATTTT
clone size: .; V gene: TRBV6-1; J gene: TRBJ2-3; D gene: TRBD2; CDR3 protein: CASSEKGLVLDTQYF; CDR3 DNA: TGTGCCAGCAGTGAAAAGGGACTAGTGCTAGATACGCAGTATTTT
clone size: few; V gene: TRBV7-9; J gene: TRBJ2-1; D gene: .; CDR3 protein: CASSHLSGNEQFF; CDR3 DNA: TGTGCCAGCAGCCACCTCAGTGGGAATGAGCAGTTCTTC
clone size: few; V gene: TRBV20-1; J gene: TRBJ2-7; D gene: .; CDR3 protein: CSATSTYEQYF; CDR3 DNA: TGCAGTGCTACTTCAACCTACGAGCAGTACTTC
clone size: many; V gene: TRBV6-6; J gene: TRBJ2-4; D gene: .; CDR3 protein: CASSYWGPAKNIQYF; CDR3 DNA: TGTGCCAGCAGTTACTGGGGACCCGCCAAAAACATTCAGTACTTC
clone size: many; V gene: TRBV27; J gene: TRBJ2-1; D gene: TRBD2; CDR3 protein: CASSSITSGVFSYNEQFF; CDR3 DNA: TGTGCCAGCAGTTCAATCACTAGCGGGGTCTTCTCCTACAATGAGCAGTTCTTC
clone size: many; V gene: TRBV20-1; J gene: TRBJ1-2; D gene: .; CDR3 protein: CSAGPRSANYGYTF; CDR3 DNA: TGCAGTGCTGGCCCAAGAAGTGCTAACTATGGCTACACCTTC
clone size: .; V gene: TRBV12-3/TRBV12-4; J gene: TRBJ1-2; D gene: .; CDR3 protein: CASSIDRRCGYTF; CDR3 DNA: TGTGCCAGCAGTATTGACAGACGGTGTGGCTACACCTTC
clone size: many; V gene: TRBV2; J gene: TRBJ1-6; D gene: .; CDR3 protein: CASSEDHNSPLHF; CDR3 DNA: TGTGCCAGCAGTGAAGATCATAATTCACCCCTCCACTTT
clone size: few; V gene: TRBV20-1; J gene: TRBJ2-1; D gene: TRBD2; CDR3 protein: CSAGRWGTRRAVEQFF; CDR3 DNA: TGCAGTGCTGGCCGGTGGGGGACTAGACGGGCGGTTGAGCAGTTCTTC